This T cell receptor (beta chain) was sequenced for a study of shared clonotypes between healthy human individuals. Background on the study: CD8 memory received one plate per donor, CD8 naive two, CD4 memory three and CD4 naive three. Findings and caveats of the study: Generation probabilities were higher for clonotypes shared across all four sorted-subset donors than for unshared ones.

As for this clone: Its antigen is still unknown.

Naive CD8 cells comprised CD45RO-negative, CCR7-positively selected cells, excluding terminally differentiated effector memory CD45RA+ cells. Each sample came from a Caucasian adult donor living in Nashville, Tennessee. Repertoires were generated with immunoSEQ multiplex PCR, while TCRdb's copy carries only in-frame clones and drops some. The top ten hold under 30% of the sample, which has under 1 million clones, around 92% seen once. The CDR3 loop spans 16 amino acids. The sequenced material came from naive CD8+ T cells sorted from blood. This clonotype was obtained from a man in his thirties or forties in good health. The chain recombines TRBV12-1 with TRBJ2-5; the DNA was not compared with TRBD1, the D call given in the table. TRBV12-1 is shown as a pseudogene. The CDR3 region has the DNA TGTGCCAGCAGGGAAGAACCGCCAGGGGGCTACGGGACCCAGTACTTC. As protein: CASREEPPGGYGTQYF.